A single sample gave rise to the 28 T cell receptor beta chains below, sequenced in a study of CD8 T cells in Susac syndrome. An amount of RNA that ranged from roughly 0.5 to 1 ug was reverse transcribed with random hexamers. TCRdb called the immunoSEQ multiplex PCR reads again in MiXCR, with one record for every CDR3 protein. Of some 130,000 distinct CDR3 sequences listed, 90% to 95% were seen once; the top ten hold around 0.12%. The sample consisted of CD4+ T cells from PBMCs. Receptors were obtained from a human donor in good health.

The chain is built from TRBV29-1 and TRBJ2-1; D ambiguous. The V end was cut by 3 bases, the J end by 7 bases, with 16 bases between. CDR1 is SQVTM and CDR2 is ANQGSEA in the germline V gene. The CDR3 extends over 14 amino acids. CDR3 amino acids: CSVDGNRHGNEQFF. The CDR3 nucleotides read TGCAGCGTTGATGGTAATCGGCACGGGAATGAGCAGTTCTTC.

This chain links TRBV12-3 or TRBV12-4 with TRBJ2-7; 7 positions agree with TRBD2. The CDR3 is made up of 13 amino acids. With 6 bases clipped from V and 6 bases from J, the junction kept 8 bases outside the gene matches. Written as DNA, the CDR3 is TGTGCCAGCAGCCGCAGTGGGGGGGGCGAGCAGTACTTC. Protein: CASSRSGGGEQYF.

The chain uses TRBV3-1 and TRBJ2-4; a possible D gene is TRBD2 (6 bases). The CDR3 runs 13 residues. From germline, CDR1 is LGHDT and CDR2 YNNKEL (reference sequence). The V and J ends lost 1 base and 7 bases respectively, with 8 bases between them. The CDR3 bases are TGTGCCAGCAGCCAAGGTGGGGGGAACATTCAGTACTTC. Protein: CASSQGGGNIQYF.

CDR3 nucleotides: TGCAGCGTTGCAACCCCCCGGAACAACTACGAGCAGTACTTC. It translates to CSVATPRNNYEQYF. The chain employs TRBV29-1 and TRBJ2-7; D is unresolved. The V end was cut by 4 bases, the J end by 3 bases, with 16 bases between. In germline, CDR1 is SQVTM, CDR2 ANQGSEA. The CDR3 is made up of 14 amino acids.

The V and J genes are TRBV5-1 and TRBJ1-1; 8 bases fit TRBD1. This CDR3 is 16 amino acids long. V trimming: 5 bases; J trimming: 1 base; junction bases outside the gene matches: 10. Germline CDR1 reads SGHRS; CDR2 reads YFSETQ. CDR3 in amino acids: CASRLQGGPSNTEAFF. CDR3 coding DNA: TGCGCCAGCAGATTACAGGGGGGACCATCGAACACTGAAGCTTTCTTT.

The V call is TRBV6-2 or TRBV6-3, the J call TRBJ1-2; D possibly corresponds to TRBD1 (5 bases). The V end was cut by 0 bases, the J end by 7 bases, with 15 bases between. The V gene's germline CDR1 is MNHEY and CDR2 SVGEGT. The CDR3 is made up of 15 amino acids. CDR3 DNA sequence: TGTGCCAGCAGTTACTCGCGGGGCCAGGTAACTGGCTACACCTTC. Translating gives CASSYSRGQVTGYTF.

This chain connects TRBV6-6 to TRBJ2-7, with 9 bases fitting TRBD2. CDR1 MNHNY and CDR2 SVGAGI come from the germline V gene (reference sequence). This CDR3 has 12 amino acids. With 6 bases clipped from V and 7 bases from J, the junction kept 4 bases outside the gene matches. In DNA form, the CDR3 reads TGTGCCAGCAGCGCGGGACTAGCTGAGCAGTACTTC. This sequence encodes CASSAGLAEQYF.

Regarding this clonotype: A junction end diverges from the germline sequence, so it may reflect a read error. As DNA, the CDR3 is TGTGCCAGCAGCTTAGCGCCGAGCTCTAAAGAGACCCAGTACTTT. Translated, it gives CASSLAPSSKETQYF. The gene calls are TRBV7-2 and TRBJ2-5; D ambiguous. Per the germline V gene, CDR1 is SGHTA and CDR2 is FQGNSA. The CDR3 is 15 amino acids. The whole variable domain, filled in from reference TRBV7-2 and TRBJ2-5, reads GAGVSQSPSNKVTEKGKDVELRCDPISGHTALYWYRQSLGQGLEFLIYFQGNSAPDKSGLPSDRFSAERTGGSVSTLTIQRTQQEDSAVYLCASSLAPSSKETQYFGPGTRLLVL.

This chain joins TRBV27 and TRBJ2-3; unclear D gene. Germline V gene lookup returns CDR1 MNHEY and CDR2 SMNVEV (reference sequence). The CDR3 consists of 14 residues. Deletions cut 5 bases from V and 2 bases from J, with 11 bases between. CDR3 sequence (DNA): TGTGCCAGCAGTCTAACCGAACCCACAGATACGCAGTATTTT. This gives the protein CASSLTEPTDTQYF.

V gene TRBV6-6 combines with J gene TRBJ2-5; TRBD1 agrees at 7 bases. This CDR3 has 13 residues. Looked up from germline, CDR1 is MNHNY and CDR2 is SVGAGI (reference sequence). With 7 bases clipped from V and 7 bases from J, the junction kept 9 bases outside the gene matches. As DNA, the CDR3 is TGTGCCAGCACGCCCGGACAGGAGAGGACCCAGTACTTC. Its translation is CASTPGQERTQYF.

V usage is TRBV18 and J usage is TRBJ2-2; perhaps TRBD1 as D (6 bases). Trimming cost V 3 bases and J 1 base, with 9 bases left between them. CDR1 KGHSH and CDR2 LQKENI come from the germline V gene. The CDR3 totals 15 residues. In DNA, the CDR3 is TGTGCCAGCTCACCGGCGACAGGGAACACCGGGGAGCTGTTTTTT. The encoded protein is CASSPATGNTGELFF.

The rearrangement links TRBV7-8 to TRBJ1-2; a weak D match, TRBD1 (5 bases). Germline V gives CDR1 SGHVS, CDR2 FQNEAQ. The CDR3 spans 14 residues. Deletions cut 2 bases from V and 5 bases from J, with 12 bases between. CDR3 protein: CASSLSLTAYGYTF. DNA of the CDR3: TGTGCCAGCAGCTTAAGTTTGACAGCGTATGGCTACACCTTC.

V usage is TRBV25-1 and J usage is TRBJ2-6; D perhaps matches TRBD2 (6 bases). V lost 4 bases, J lost 2 bases, and 9 bases lay in between. Germline values: CDR1 MGHDK, CDR2 SYGVNS. The CDR3 has 15 amino acids. The CDR3 region has the DNA TGTGCCAGCAGTGGAGGCGGGGCTGGGGCCAACGTCCTGACTTTC. Translated, it gives CASSGGGAGANVLTF. Full variable domain (outside the CDR3, taken from reference TRBV25-1 and TRBJ2-6): EADIYQTPRYLVIGTGKKITLECSQTMGHDKMYWYQQDPGMELHLIHYSYGVNSTEKGDLSSESTVSRIRTEHFPLTLESARPSHTSQYLCASSGGGAGANVLTFGAGSRLTVL.

The chain combines TRBV30 with TRBJ2-2; 8 bases fit TRBD2. Germline V gives CDR1 GTSNPN, CDR2 SVGIG (reference sequence). There are 16 residues in the CDR3. Trimming took 7 bases from V and 0 from J; bases not matched to a gene: 10. The CDR3 sequence: CASTPGLVANTGELFF. Written as DNA, the CDR3 is TGTGCCTCCACTCCGGGACTAGTCGCGAACACCGGGGAGCTGTTTTTT.

The chain recombines TRBV3-1 with TRBJ2-5; TRBD1 agrees at 8 bases. The germline CDR1 and CDR2 sequences are LGHDT and YNNKEL (reference sequence). The CDR3 runs 16 residues. V gave up 8 bases and J gave up 1 base; unmatched junction bases: 12. The CDR3 region has the DNA TGTGCCAGCCAGGGGGACAGGCCCCGATTCCAAGAGACCCAGTACTTC. The encoded protein is CASQGDRPRFQETQYF.

V gene TRBV7-9 combines with J gene TRBJ2-7; D remains unclear. The germline V gene encodes CDR1 SEHNR and CDR2 FQNEAQ (reference sequence). This CDR3 spans 12 amino acids. Trimming removed 5 bases at V and 2 bases at J, with 7 bases between. This CDR3 reads CASSADPYEQYF. The CDR3 DNA sequence: TGTGCCAGCAGCGCCGACCCCTACGAGCAGTACTTC.

The CDR3 spells CASSTGGGYTF. CDR3 nucleotides: TGTGCCAGTAGTACGGGAGGAGGCTACACCTTC. The rearrangement links TRBV19 to TRBJ1-2; no definite D call. Germline CDR1 LNHDA, CDR2 SQIVND (reference sequence). Trimming pared 4 bases from V and 8 bases from J, leaving 8 bases between. There are 11 residues in the CDR3. Supplemented by reference TRBV19 and TRBJ1-2, the full variable domain reads DGGITQSPKYLFRKEGQNVTLSCEQNLNHDAMYWYRQDPGQGLRLIYYSQIVNDFQKGDIAEGYSVSREKKESFPLTVTSAQKNPTAFYLCASSTGGGYTFGSGTRLTVV.

The V call is TRBV5-1, the J call TRBJ2-1, with 7 positions matching TRBD2. This CDR3 comprises 14 residues. Germline loops: CDR1 SGHRS, CDR2 YFSETQ. V trimming: 4 bases; J trimming: 3 bases; junction bases outside the gene matches: 4. The CDR3 spells CASSAGADYNEQFF. In DNA, the CDR3 is TGCGCCAGCAGCGCGGGAGCAGACTACAATGAGCAGTTCTTC.

The CDR3 coding sequence is TGCGCCAGCAGCTTGGTGATCGGGTCGAACACCGGGGAGCTGTTTTTT. This gives the protein CASSLVIGSNTGELFF. The chain links TRBV5-1 to TRBJ2-2; D uncertain. Trimming cost V 0 bases and J 0 bases, with 9 bases left between them. Per germline, CDR1 SGHRS and CDR2 YFSETQ. This CDR3 has 16 amino acids.

The V call is TRBV29-1, the J call TRBJ2-5; TRBD2 matches 9 bases. CDR3 length equals 13 residues. Germline CDR1 is SQVTM and CDR2 is ANQGSEA. V dropped 4 bases and J dropped 6; count of bases not matched to a gene: 6. The CDR3 bases are TGCAGCGTTGCGGGACTAGCTATTCAGACCCAGTACTTC. Translation: CSVAGLAIQTQYF.

The chain is built from TRBV7-9 and TRBJ2-5; tentative D call: TRBD1 (6 bases). CDR1 and CDR2 from the germline V gene are SEHNR and FQNEAQ (reference sequence). CDR3 size: 15 residues. V was shortened by 5 bases and J by 7 bases, with 20 bases between the two germline ends. The CDR3 loop reads CASSVQQQGMGTQYF. CDR3 sequence (DNA): TGTGCCAGCAGCGTACAGCAGCAGGGGATGGGGACCCAGTACTTC.

This clonotype has only one observation. This chain joins TRBV12-3 or TRBV12-4 and TRBJ2-5, with a tentative D call TRBD1 (6 bases). CDR3 length: 13 amino acids. Trimming cost V 6 bases and J 4 bases, with 12 bases left between them. Here the CDR3 DNA reads TGTGCCAGCAGACCCCAGGGGAGAGAGACCCAGTACTTC. It translates to CASRPQGRETQYF.

The chain uses TRBV19 and TRBJ2-1; D perhaps matches TRBD1 (6 bases). The germline CDR1 and CDR2 sequences are LNHDA and SQIVND (reference sequence). Trimming cost V 5 bases and J 1 base, with 12 bases left between them. The CDR3 spans 15 residues. The CDR3 DNA reads as TGTGCCAGTAGTGTACACAGGGAGTCCTACAATGAGCAGTTCTTC. It is translated as CASSVHRESYNEQFF.

This clonotype has just one count. V gene TRBV20-1 combines with J gene TRBJ1-5; the D is unclear. The V end lost 0 bases, the J end lost 4 bases, and 7 bases lay between the germline ends. The germline V gene encodes CDR1 DFQATT and CDR2 SNEGSKA (reference sequence). This CDR3 comprises 13 residues. In DNA form, the CDR3 reads TGCAGTGCTAGAGAGGCAGCGAATCAGCCCCAGCATTTT. Translated, it gives CSAREAANQPQHF.

This chain joins TRBV4-2 and TRBJ2-1; 10 bases line up with TRBD2. This CDR3 comprises 16 residues. Germline V gene sequence: CDR1 LGHNA, CDR2 YNFKEQ. The junction had 8 bases not matched to a gene; V was cut back by 0 bases and J by 9 bases. The CDR3 is CASSQDWSGRAGEQFF. The CDR3 DNA follows: TGTGCCAGCAGCCAAGATTGGAGCGGGAGGGCTGGTGAGCAGTTCTTC.

This clonotype appeared a single time. The genes are TRBV28 and TRBJ2-3; TRBD2 matches at 7 bases. The CDR3 is made up of 14 amino acids. The J segment lost 7 bases and the V segment lost 5 bases, leaving 9 bases of the junction unmatched. Germline CDR1 reads MDHEN; CDR2 reads SYDVKM. CDR3 protein: CASSPPRGLHTQYF. Here the CDR3 DNA reads TGTGCCAGCAGTCCTCCTCGGGGACTACATACGCAGTATTTT.

This rearrangement joins TRBV7-2 to TRBJ2-3; D unresolved. The CDR3 sequence is 16 residues long. The germline CDR1 and CDR2 sequences are SGHTA and FQGNSA. Trimming cost V 5 bases and J 0 bases, with 15 bases left between them. CDR3 bases: TGTGCCAGCAGCCAAAGGGTGCAAACTAGCACAGATACGCAGTATTTT. As protein: CASSQRVQTSTDTQYF.

The V call is TRBV24-1, the J call TRBJ2-3; TRBD2 agrees at 8 bases. V shed 4 bases and J 5 bases; nucleotides not matched to a gene: 4. The CDR3 runs to 14 residues. Germline values: CDR1 KGHDR, CDR2 SFDVKD. In nucleotides, the CDR3 is TGTGCCACCAGTGAAGCGGGAGTAGTAGATACGCAGTATTTT. Its translation is CATSEAGVVDTQYF.